This T cell receptor beta chain comes out of a study of shared clonotypes between healthy human individuals. The assay was immunoSEQ multiplex PCR, and TCRdb's table has in-frame clones only and misses some. Of millions of clones in the sample, 95% were seen once. V was cut by 3 bases and J by 4 bases, with 16 bases left in between. The CDR3 runs 16 residues. The germline gives CDR1 KGHSH, CDR2 LQKENI. Source material: naive CD4+ T cells sorted from blood. Documented subset: CD45RA+ positively selected. This TCR derives from a man younger than 35 in good health. The rearrangement uses TRBV18 and TRBJ1-5; D is uncertain. The CDR3 nucleotides are TGTGCCAGCTCACCGGTCCGGAGCGGGGATAATCAGCCCCAGCATTTT. It codes for CASSPVRSGDNQPQHF.